The clone carrying this TCR beta chain showed up just a few times. Its antigen is unidentified. The CDR3 is 15 residues long. V was clipped by 5 bases and J by 2 bases; unmatched bases: 7. The germline V gene has CDR1 MNHEY and CDR2 SMNVEV (reference sequence). These data belong to a study of PD-1 blockade in classical Hodgkin lymphoma. Profiling relied on immunoSEQ multiplex PCR, and the TCRdb table lists in-frame clones only, not all of them. The data show roughly 140,000 clones, approximately 80% seen once. General observations from the study: Patients newly diagnosed and complete responders had comparable baseline diversity. CD8+ TCR diversity did not rise significantly by C4D1, unlike CD4+. Exclusion applied to patients who initiated nivolumab less than 1 year following ASCT. Possible causes of repertoire differences, disease activity or prior therapy, remain undefined.

All patients relapsed after autologous stem cell transplantation, and brentuximab vedotin exposure varied. This chain uses TRBV27 with TRBJ2-5; TRBD2 matches 8 bases. Material: peripheral blood mononuclear cells (PBMCs), obtained before the second cycle of nivolumab. This clonotype originated in a human donor with classical Hodgkin lymphoma. CDR3 protein: CASSPVAGKQETQYF. The CDR3 region has the DNA TGTGCCAGCAGTCCTGTAGCGGGAAAGCAAGAGACCCAGTACTTC.